The entry that follows covers one TCR beta chain sequence. The antigen remains unidentified. These data come from a study of radiotherapy plus CTLA-4 blockade in lung cancer. General study results and limits: After radiotherapy and ipilimumab, tumor-derived clones expanded in peripheral blood.

Germline V gene sequence: CDR1 SGHRS, CDR2 YFSETQ. V dropped 7 bases and J dropped 3 bases, with 14 bases sitting between them. This CDR3 contains 13 residues. Repertoires were generated with immunoSEQ multiplex PCR, while TCRdb's copy carries only in-frame clones and drops some. The sample has under 110,000 clones, 85% to 90% seen once. This TCR derives from a human donor with non-small cell lung cancer that progressed on radiotherapy plus ipilimumab. Some clones in this sample may be carry-over from other donors' samples. The chain has TRBV5-1 and TRBJ2-7; TRBD1 or TRBD2 may be the D gene (6 bases each). Specimen: peripheral blood, collected from a patient treated with radiotherapy plus ipilimumab. CDR3 in amino acids: CASGEDRRYEQYF. The CDR3 coding sequence is TGCGCCAGCGGGGAGGACAGACGCTACGAGCAGTACTTC.